This T cell receptor (beta chain) emerged from a study of T cell responses to AZD1222 COVID-19 vaccine. The method was immunoSEQ multiplex PCR; TCRdb's version includes in-frame clones alone and lacks a portion of them. The sample includes approximately 200,000 clones, around 88% of them seen just once. Whole-study results and caveats: Donors were mostly white British, more females; clonal diversity possibly underestimated. Spike-specific TCR repertoires showed rising breadth and depth after two AZD1222 doses.

As concerns this clone: The antigen is undetermined.

The CDR3 spans 16 residues. Germline assignment: CDR1 SEHNR and CDR2 FQNEAQ (reference sequence). With 5 bases removed from V and 2 bases from J, the gap between germline ends came to 19 bases. V usage is TRBV7-9 and J usage is TRBJ2-7; D might be TRBD1 or TRBD2, each matching 5 bases. The receptor's source is an adult in good health. The source was peripheral blood, collected on day 0 of AZD1222 vaccination. The CDR3 DNA follows: TGTGCCAGCAGCACAGGTATGGGGGATAAACCCTACGAGCAGTACTTC. Encoded protein: CASSTGMGDKPYEQYF.